The 26 T cell receptor beta chains presented below share a single source sample, sequenced in a study of T-cell reconstitution after alpha-beta-depleted transplantation in children. Preparing the TCRbeta library involved the use of unique molecular identifiers. MiXCR, run by TCRdb on the PCR reads, gives a single entry per CDR3 protein. The table has 150,000 to 200,000 distinct CDR3 sequences, about 6.4% seen once. Material: PBMCs from the stem cell graft donor, obtained from the stem cell graft. These receptors came from a human donor who donated a stem cell graft to a child with Wiskott-Aldrich syndrome.

This clonotype was seen ten or more times. The CDR3 loop reads CASTWGQTPLSNYGYTF. In nucleotides, the CDR3 is TGTGCCAGCACCTGGGGGCAGACTCCTCTATCAAACTATGGCTACACCTTC. This chain uses TRBV5-8 with TRBJ1-2; D is possibly TRBD1 (6 bases). Germline V gene lookup returns CDR1 SGHTS and CDR2 YDEGEE. V was clipped by 6 bases and J by 2 bases, with 23 bases between them. This CDR3 has 17 amino acids.

This clonotype was detected many times. This chain uses TRBV12-3 or TRBV12-4 with TRBJ2-1; no definite D call. The CDR3 runs to 11 residues. Deletions cut 6 bases from V and 4 bases from J, with 4 bases between. CDR3 bases: TGTGCCAGCAGACTATACAATGAGCAGTTCTTC. This sequence encodes CASRLYNEQFF.

V and J are TRBV11-2 and TRBJ2-1; D not resolved. Germline V gene sequence: CDR1 SGHAT, CDR2 FQNNGV. The CDR3 covers 15 residues. With 2 bases removed from V and 8 bases from J, the gap between germline ends came to 16 bases. This CDR3 reads CASSLNWVGGDEQFF. CDR3 bases: TGTGCCAGCAGCTTAAATTGGGTCGGTGGGGATGAGCAGTTCTTC. Supplemented by reference TRBV11-2 and TRBJ2-1, the full variable domain reads EAGVAQSPRYKIIEKRQSVAFWCNPISGHATLYWYQQILGQGPKLLIQFQNNGVVDDSQLPKDRFSAERLKGVDSTLKIQPAKLEDSAVYLCASSLNWVGGDEQFFGPGTRLTVL.

This clonotype appeared many times. J is TRBJ2-5 and V is TRBV20-1; possibly TRBD1 or TRBD2 for D (5 bases each). The CDR3 sequence is 13 residues long. Germline V CDR1 and CDR2: DFQATT, SNEGSKA (reference sequence). The V end lost 3 bases, the J end lost 1 base, and 9 bases lay between the germline ends. The CDR3 spells CSARGPVQETQYF. CDR3 coding DNA: TGCAGTGCTAGGGGACCAGTCCAAGAGACCCAGTACTTC.

This clonotype was counted many times. V is TRBV28 and J is TRBJ2-7, with D maybe TRBD1 (6 bases). The germline V gene has CDR1 MDHEN and CDR2 SYDVKM. The CDR3 contains 17 residues. V lost 4 bases and J lost 3, with 22 bases in between. CDR3 nucleotide sequence: TGTGCCAGCAGTTCCCTCACAGGGTCGGTTAACCTCTACGAGCAGTACTTC. The encoded protein is CASSSLTGSVNLYEQYF.

In its sample, this clonotype was seen many times. The chain links TRBV6-1 to TRBJ2-3; 9 positions match TRBD2. The CDR3 loop spans 15 amino acids. The junction had 13 bases not matched to a gene; V was cut back by 7 bases and J by 8 bases. Germline-derived CDR1 and CDR2 are MNHNS and SASEGT. The CDR3 region is CASNRRGAGGSTQYF. The CDR3 DNA reads as TGTGCCAGCAACCGAAGGGGCGCGGGGGGGAGTACGCAGTATTTT.

This chain joins TRBV27 and TRBJ1-6, with no clear D. The V end was cut by 3 bases, the J end by 6 bases, with 12 bases between. Germline V gene lookup returns CDR1 MNHEY and CDR2 SMNVEV (reference sequence). The CDR3 is 15 amino acids. The CDR3 DNA reads TGTGCCAGCAGTTTTCTCGGTCCCAGTAATTCACCCCTCCACTTT. Translated: CASSFLGPSNSPLHF.

This clonotype was detected only a few times. The gene calls are TRBV7-2 and TRBJ2-1; 10 bases map to TRBD1. From germline, CDR1 is SGHTA and CDR2 FQGNSA. The V and J ends lost 5 bases and 9 bases, in that order; junction bases with no gene match: 10. This CDR3 has 15 amino acids. The CDR3 DNA reads as TGTGCCAGCAGCCCCCGACAGGGGGCACCAAGTGAGCAGTTCTTC. Its protein product is CASSPRQGAPSEQFF.

This clonotype has at least ten counts. The chain recombines TRBV5-1 with TRBJ1-2; unclear D gene. V shed 3 bases and J shed 4 bases, with 7 bases lying between them. The CDR3 totals 12 residues. Germline values: CDR1 SGHRS, CDR2 YFSETQ. The CDR3 DNA reads as TGCGCCAGCAGCTCTGGTGCCTATGGCTACACCTTC. Encoded protein: CASSSGAYGYTF. The whole variable domain, remainder taken from reference TRBV5-1 and TRBJ1-2, is KAGVTQTPRYLIKTRGQQVTLSCSPISGHRSVSWYQQTPGQGLQFLFEYFSETQRNKGNFPGRFSGRQFSNSRSEMNVSTLELGDSALYLCASSSGAYGYTFGSGTRLTVV.

The chain combines TRBV7-9 with TRBJ2-2; D is undetermined. Per germline, CDR1 SEHNR and CDR2 FQNEAQ (reference sequence). Trimming shortened V by 6 bases and J by 5 bases, and 16 bases separated the two germline ends. The CDR3 loop spans 15 amino acids. CDR3 region: CASSYLGNPTGELFF. The CDR3 DNA reads as TGTGCCAGCAGTTACTTAGGGAACCCAACCGGGGAGCTGTTTTTT.

This clonotype came up a few times. The chain recombines TRBV20-1 with TRBJ1-2, with 10 positions matching TRBD1. Per germline, CDR1 DFQATT and CDR2 SNEGSKA (reference sequence). The CDR3 extends over 17 amino acids. V was pared by 2 bases and J by 7 bases, with 16 bases of the junction left unmatched. CDR3 loop: CSARPWGQGRVESGYTF. The CDR3 bases are TGCAGTGCTAGACCTTGGGGACAGGGGAGAGTCGAATCTGGCTACACCTTC.

The table lists this clonotype with many counts. The CDR3 nucleotides read TGTGCCAGCAGTTTATCGACAGGGGGGATGGAGACCCAGTACTTC. This translates into CASSLSTGGMETQYF. The V gene is TRBV12-3 or TRBV12-4, the J gene TRBJ2-5, with 9 bases aligning to TRBD1. V shed 2 bases and J 5 bases; nucleotides not matched to a gene: 6. There are 15 residues in the CDR3.

In this sample, this clonotype turned up many times. The chain carries TRBV5-1 and TRBJ1-6; no firm D call. This CDR3 spans 12 amino acids. CDR1 is SGHRS and CDR2 is YFSETQ in the germline V gene. V dropped 1 base and J dropped 5 bases, with 1 base sitting between them. CDR3 amino acids: CASSLHNSPLHF. The DNA of the CDR3 is TGCGCCAGCAGCTTGCATAATTCACCCCTCCACTTT.

This clonotype was seen a few times. V usage is TRBV7-2 and J usage is TRBJ2-5; TRBD1 matches 7 bases. Trimming removed 3 bases from V and 3 bases from J; junction bases left unmatched: 7. The CDR3 has 15 residues. Germline V gene sequence: CDR1 SGHTA, CDR2 FQGNSA. The CDR3 DNA reads as TGTGCCAGCAGCTTGAGGGACAGCGTCGAAGAGACCCAGTACTTC. It yields the protein CASSLRDSVEETQYF.

This clonotype has at least ten counts. The chain is built from TRBV20-1 and TRBJ2-7, with a tentative D call TRBD2 (6 bases). There are 13 residues in the CDR3. Per germline, CDR1 DFQATT and CDR2 SNEGSKA (reference sequence). V was trimmed by 5 bases and J by 1 base, leaving 12 bases between them. In DNA form, the CDR3 reads TGCAGTGCTGAGTGGGGGACTTCCTACGAGCAGTACTTC. Translation: CSAEWGTSYEQYF.

Many counts were recorded for this clonotype. The V gene is TRBV6-5, the J gene TRBJ1-6, with 7 bases that match TRBD1. In germline, CDR1 is MNHEY, CDR2 SVGAGI. V gave up 2 bases and J gave up 10 bases; unmatched junction bases: 14. The CDR3 extends over 17 amino acids. CDR3 sequence (DNA): TGTGCCAGCAGTTACGAAAGAGGGACAGCTGAACAATCACCCCTCCACTTT. Its protein product is CASSYERGTAEQSPLHF.

Turning to this clonotype: A much larger clonotype is one base distant, so this may be a read error. The V gene is TRBV5-1, the J gene TRBJ2-5; TRBD2 agrees at 7 bases. This CDR3 comprises 15 residues. The V gene's germline CDR1 is SGHRS and CDR2 YFSETQ. V shed 3 bases, J shed 2 bases, and the junction held 7 bases outside the gene matches. The CDR3 reads CASSSNTAGQETQYF. In DNA form, the CDR3 reads TGCGCCAGCAGCTCTAATACAGCGGGGCAAGAGACCCAGTACTTC.

This clonotype was seen a few times. V is TRBV5-1 and J is TRBJ2-2, with 12 bases that match TRBD1. The CDR3 runs to 16 residues. The V and J ends lost 1 base and 5 bases, in that order; junction bases with no gene match: 3. Per the germline V gene, CDR1 is SGHRS and CDR2 is YFSETQ. The CDR3 spells CASSLWGQGATGELFF. CDR3 nucleotides: TGCGCCAGCAGCTTGTGGGGACAGGGGGCGACCGGGGAGCTGTTTTTT. Complete variable domain (other parts from reference TRBV5-1 and TRBJ2-2): KAGVTQTPRYLIKTRGQQVTLSCSPISGHRSVSWYQQTPGQGLQFLFEYFSETQRNKGNFPGRFSGRQFSNSRSEMNVSTLELGDSALYLCASSLWGQGATGELFFGEGSRLTVL.

This clonotype was picked up many times. J is TRBJ2-1 and V is TRBV9, with 11 positions matching TRBD2. This CDR3 has 15 amino acids. Germline values: CDR1 SGDLS, CDR2 YYNGEE. V shed 2 bases, J shed 9 bases, and the junction held 7 bases outside the gene matches. CDR3 coding DNA: TGTGCCAGCAGCGTCATAGCGGGAGGGGTAGTTGAGCAGTTCTTC. Its protein product is CASSVIAGGVVEQFF.

This clonotype was found many times. This rearrangement joins TRBV10-3 to TRBJ2-7, with TRBD2 matching over 9 bases. Germline trimming cut 0 bases from V and 4 bases from J; bases unmatched to any gene: 7. This CDR3 spans 16 amino acids. Germline CDR1 ENHRY, CDR2 SYGVKD. In DNA, the CDR3 is TGTGCCATCAGTGAGTCCGTCGGGCTAGCGGGGTACGAGCAGTACTTC. This translates into CAISESVGLAGYEQYF.

This clonotype was seen only a few times. The chain joins TRBV7-7 to TRBJ2-2; D gene ambiguous. Trimming took 5 bases from V and 6 from J, leaving 10 bases between them. CDR1 is SSHAT, CDR2 FNYEAQ, per germline (reference sequence). The CDR3 is made up of 13 amino acids. CDR3 loop: CASSNPVAGELFF. Here the CDR3 DNA reads TGTGCCAGCAGCAACCCGGTAGCCGGGGAGCTGTTTTTT.

This clonotype showed up many times. The DNA for the CDR3 is TGTGCCAGCAACACGGGACAGCTTTATGGCTACACCTTC. Amino acids: CASNTGQLYGYTF. The chain uses TRBV7-2 and TRBJ1-2; 7 bases line up with TRBD1. The CDR3 loop spans 13 amino acids. In germline, CDR1 is SGHTA, CDR2 FQGNSA. V gave up 7 bases and J gave up 5 bases; unmatched junction bases: 7. The full variable domain, completed using reference TRBV7-2 and TRBJ1-2, is GAGVSQSPSNKVTEKGKDVELRCDPISGHTALYWYRQSLGQGLEFLIYFQGNSAPDKSGLPSDRFSAERTGGSVSTLTIQRTQQEDSAVYLCASNTGQLYGYTFGSGTRLTVV.

A word on this clonotype: One base away lies a much larger clone, so this may be a sequencing read error. The chain uses TRBV20-1 and TRBJ1-4; D unresolved. The CDR3 covers 13 residues. Trimming removed 6 bases from V and 12 bases from J, with 20 bases in between. CDR1 DFQATT and CDR2 SNEGSKA come from the germline V gene (reference sequence). The CDR3 region has the DNA TGCAGTGCCCTGGGAGGGATGGTTCCGGAACTGTTTTTT. Residues: CSALGGMVPELFF.

The gene calls are TRBV28 and TRBJ2-3, with D perhaps assigned TRBD1 or TRBD2 (5 bases each). V was cut by 2 bases and J by 3 bases, with 12 bases left in between. CDR1 and CDR2 (germline): MDHEN, SYDVKM. This CDR3 has 15 amino acids. The chain's CDR3 is CASSLTGLATDTQYF. CDR3 bases: TGTGCCAGCAGTTTAACAGGTCTAGCAACAGATACGCAGTATTTT.

This clonotype has more than one count but fewer than ten. The chain uses TRBV28 and TRBJ1-4; 8 bases are a match to TRBD1. The CDR3 has 17 amino acids. Per the germline V gene, CDR1 is MDHEN and CDR2 is SYDVKM. Trimming removed 8 bases from V and 7 bases from J; junction bases left unmatched: 18. The CDR3 region is CASVPQGGAFGGEKLFF. In DNA form, the CDR3 reads TGTGCCAGCGTTCCACAGGGGGGGGCGTTTGGAGGTGAAAAACTGTTTTTT. Using reference TRBV28 and TRBJ1-4 for the parts outside the CDR3, the full variable domain is DVKVTQSSRYLVKRTGEKVFLECVQDMDHENMFWYRQDPGLGLRLIYFSYDVKMKEKGDIPEGYSVSREKKERFSLILESASTNQTSMYLCASVPQGGAFGGEKLFFGSGTQLSVL.

This clonotype came up many times. The rearrangement joins TRBV10-3 to TRBJ2-7; 15 bases agree with TRBD2. The V and J ends lost 3 bases and 3 bases, in that order; junction bases with no gene match: 6. The CDR3 contains 17 residues. Looked up from germline, CDR1 is ENHRY and CDR2 is SYGVKD. The CDR3 loop is CAISDNRGLAGGYEQYF. The CDR3 DNA reads as TGTGCCATCAGTGATAACAGGGGACTAGCGGGGGGCTACGAGCAGTACTTC.